This T cell receptor beta chain was obtained from a study of control samples from healthy donors and cancer patients. Profiled with immunoSEQ multiplex PCR; TCRdb holds only in-frame clones, not every one. Altogether some 65,000 clones are present, over 65% being singletons, with the ten largest covering around 3%. Germline assignment: CDR1 SGHDT and CDR2 YYEEEE. J lost 5 bases, V lost 3 bases, and 2 bases had no gene match. This CDR3 has 13 residues. The origin of this receptor is a woman in her 50s with lung cancer. The V call is TRBV5-6, the J call TRBJ1-1; 9 bases fit TRBD1. The material sequenced was PBMCs. The CDR3 sequence: CASSWTGDTEAFF. The CDR3 region has the DNA TGTGCCAGCAGCTGGACAGGGGATACTGAAGCTTTCTTT.